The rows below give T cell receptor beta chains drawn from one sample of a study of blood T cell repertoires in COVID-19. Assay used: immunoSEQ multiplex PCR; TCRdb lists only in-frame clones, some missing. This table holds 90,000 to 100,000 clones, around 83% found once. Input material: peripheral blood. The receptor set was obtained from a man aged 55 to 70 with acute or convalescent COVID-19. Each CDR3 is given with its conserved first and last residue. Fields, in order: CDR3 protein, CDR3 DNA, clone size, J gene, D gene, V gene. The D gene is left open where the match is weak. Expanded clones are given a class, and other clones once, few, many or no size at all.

CDR3: CASSVKDRNRWDTDTQYF
DNA: TGTGCCAGCAGTGTTAAGGACAGGAATCGTTGGGACACAGATACGCAGTATTTT
size: .
J: TRBJ2-3
D: TRBD1
V: TRBV6-4

CDR3: CASSASGGGNEQFF
DNA: TGTGCCAGCAGCGCTAGCGGGGGAGGTAATGAGCAGTTCTTC
size: .
J: TRBJ2-1
D: TRBD2
V: TRBV7-9

CDR3: CASSPRGNTEAFF
DNA: TGTGCCAGCAGCCCCCGGGGGAACACTGAAGCTTTCTTT
size: .
J: TRBJ1-1
D: .
V: TRBV9

CDR3: CASSPTGAHKLFF
DNA: TGTGCCAGCAGCCCCACAGGGGCCCACAAGCTGTTTTTT
size: once
J: TRBJ2-2
D: TRBD1
V: TRBV12-3/TRBV12-4

CDR3: CASSLGGIPIYGYTF
DNA: TGTGCCAGCAGTTTGGGGGGGATTCCCATCTATGGCTACACCTTC
size: .
J: TRBJ1-2
D: .
V: TRBV28

CDR3: CASSHQGTNTIYF
DNA: TGTGCCAGCTCCCACCAGGGAACAAACACCATATATTTT
size: .
J: TRBJ1-3
D: .
V: TRBV5-4

CDR3: CASSAGLAGDSTDTQYF
DNA: TGTGCCAGCAGCGCAGGACTAGCGGGAGATAGCACAGATACGCAGTATTTT
size: few
J: TRBJ2-3
D: TRBD2
V: TRBV2

CDR3: CASSPRGVLNTEAFF
DNA: TGTGCCAGCAGTCCCAGGGGGGTTTTGAACACTGAAGCTTTCTTT
size: .
J: TRBJ1-1
D: TRBD1
V: TRBV2

CDR3: CASSPSLGGNLGNEQFF
DNA: TGTGCCAGCAGCCCAAGCTTGGGGGGTAATTTAGGCAATGAGCAGTTCTTC
size: .
J: TRBJ2-1
D: .
V: TRBV11-2

CDR3: CSASPGTSGRYEQYF
DNA: TGCAGTGCTAGTCCCGGGACTAGCGGGCGATACGAGCAGTACTTC
size: .
J: TRBJ2-7
D: TRBD2
V: TRBV20-1

CDR3: CASSTRTSGSTDTQYF
DNA: TGTGCCAGCAGTACCCGGACTAGCGGTAGCACAGATACGCAGTATTTT
size: .
J: TRBJ2-3
D: TRBD2
V: TRBV2

CDR3: CASSLAGTSAFNEQFF
DNA: TGTGCCAGCTCACTGGCCGGGACTAGCGCTTTCAATGAGCAGTTCTTC
size: once
J: TRBJ2-1
D: TRBD2
V: TRBV18

CDR3: CASSLGTGAYNEQFF
DNA: TGTGCCAGCAGCTTAGGGACAGGGGCATACAATGAGCAGTTCTTC
size: once
J: TRBJ2-1
D: TRBD1
V: TRBV5-5

CDR3: CASSTGGLGTDTQYF
DNA: TGTGCCAGCAGTACTGGGGGGTTAGGCACAGATACGCAGTATTTT
size: .
J: TRBJ2-3
D: .
V: TRBV2

CDR3: CASTSRQLNYGYTF
DNA: TGTGCCAGCACCTCTAGACAGCTTAACTATGGCTACACCTTC
size: few
J: TRBJ1-2
D: .
V: TRBV6-5

CDR3: CASSQGTSARFF
DNA: TGTGCCAGCAGCCAAGGGACATCCGCCCGGTTTTTT
size: .
J: TRBJ1-4
D: .
V: TRBV3-1/TRBV3-2

CDR3: CASSPTGTGGYNEQFF
DNA: TGTGCCAGCTCACCTACCGGGACAGGGGGCTACAATGAGCAGTTCTTC
size: .
J: TRBJ2-1
D: TRBD1
V: TRBV18

CDR3: CASSPTAGARGNTIYF
DNA: TGCGCCAGCAGCCCCACGGCGGGGGCACGTGGAAACACCATATATTTT
size: .
J: TRBJ1-3
D: .
V: TRBV5-1